This passage covers 12 T cell receptor beta chains from one sample sequenced in a study of shared clonotypes between healthy human individuals. Sequenced by immunoSEQ multiplex PCR; TCRdb stores in-frame clones only, minus some. The sample carries almost 750,000 clones, 72% recorded once. Material: memory CD4+ T cells sorted from blood. Subset of the sample: CD45RA-negative fraction. The receptors derive from a woman aged 30 to 39 in good health.

V usage is TRBV6-4 and J usage is TRBJ2-1, with 7 positions matching TRBD2. The CDR3 covers 12 residues. CDR1 MRHNA and CDR2 SNTAGT come from the germline V gene. V gave up 7 bases and J gave up 9 bases; unmatched junction bases: 6. The CDR3 protein is CASTLRECEQFF. The CDR3 nucleotides read TGTGCCAGCACCCTGCGGGAGTGTGAGCAGTTCTTC.

The V and J genes are TRBV11-2 and TRBJ2-5, with 7 positions matching TRBD2. The CDR3 is 14 amino acids. In germline, CDR1 is SGHAT, CDR2 FQNNGV. J gave up 5 bases and V 5 bases, and 8 bases lay outside the gene matches. The chain's CDR3 is CASSASGGVETQYF. Written as DNA, the CDR3 is TGTGCCAGCAGCGCTTCGGGGGGAGTGGAGACCCAGTACTTC.

V is TRBV5-1 and J is TRBJ2-3; possible D gene TRBD2, 6 bases. With 4 bases removed from V and 0 bases from J, the gap between germline ends came to 21 bases. There are 18 residues in the CDR3. CDR1 is SGHRS and CDR2 is YFSETQ in the germline V gene. The CDR3 reads CASSRNLAVWGSTDTQYF. In nucleotides, the CDR3 is TGCGCCAGCAGCCGTAATTTAGCGGTGTGGGGCAGCACAGATACGCAGTATTTT.

This clone came up once. J is TRBJ2-7 and V is TRBV5-6, with D perhaps assigned TRBD1 or TRBD2 (5 bases each). Germline CDR1 is SGHDT and CDR2 is YYEEEE. V lost 3 bases and J lost 2, with 12 bases in between. The CDR3 is 14 residues long. The CDR3 loop reads CASSSWDGAYEQYF. The CDR3 DNA sequence: TGTGCCAGCAGCTCCTGGGACGGAGCCTACGAGCAGTACTTC.

This sequence joins TRBV28 and TRBJ1-5, with unresolved D. Germline assignment: CDR1 MDHEN and CDR2 SYDVKM. CDR3 length equals 13 residues. Deletions cut 8 bases from V and 0 bases from J, with 8 bases between. CDR3: CASCDSSNQPQHF. The CDR3 coding sequence is TGTGCCAGCTGCGACTCTAGCAATCAGCCCCAGCATTTT.

The J gene is TRBJ1-4, the V gene TRBV11-2; TRBD1 might be the D (6 bases). The V gene's germline CDR1 is SGHAT and CDR2 FQNNGV. CDR3 length: 15 amino acids. The V end was cut by 0 bases, the J end by 5 bases, with 10 bases between. The DNA for the CDR3 is TGTGCCAGCAGCTTAGACGTCCAGGGGAATGAAAAACTGTTTTTT. Encoded protein: CASSLDVQGNEKLFF.

J is TRBJ1-3 and V is TRBV5-1; no clear D gene. The CDR3 consists of 16 residues. The V end lost 0 bases, the J end lost 0 bases, and 10 bases lay between the germline ends. Germline values: CDR1 SGHRS, CDR2 YFSETQ. The CDR3 bases are TGCGCCAGCAGCTTGGCGCCCGCTACCTCTGGAAACACCATATATTTT. This gives the protein CASSLAPATSGNTIYF.

The chain is built from TRBV2 and TRBJ1-1; tentatively, D is TRBD1 (5 bases). The germline gives CDR1 SNHLY, CDR2 FYNNEI. The CDR3 extends over 14 amino acids. V lost 5 bases and J 4 bases, leaving 14 bases between the germline ends. CDR3 protein: CASSPGTGPTEAFF. CDR3 bases: TGTGCCAGCAGTCCCGGGACCGGGCCCACTGAAGCTTTCTTT.

V gene TRBV5-1 combines with J gene TRBJ2-2, with 13 bases fitting TRBD2. Germline assignment: CDR1 SGHRS and CDR2 YFSETQ. The CDR3 length is 14 residues. V lost 7 bases and J lost 5; bases outside the gene matches: 2. CDR3 protein: CASGLAGATGELFF. CDR3 DNA: TGCGCCAGCGGACTAGCGGGAGCGACCGGGGAGCTGTTTTTT.

This rearrangement joins TRBV5-1 to TRBJ2-2; possible D gene TRBD1, 6 bases. V lost 4 bases and J 3 bases, leaving 10 bases between the germline ends. The CDR3 is made up of 14 amino acids. Germline CDR1 SGHRS, CDR2 YFSETQ. The CDR3 nucleotides are TGCGCCAGCAGCCCCTCAGGGGACACCGGGGAGCTGTTTTTT. Residues: CASSPSGDTGELFF.

This clone has only a few counts. The chain employs TRBV9 and TRBJ2-3; TRBD2 matches at 9 bases. After removal of 2 bases from V and 4 bases from J, the junction contained 11 bases not matched to a gene. The CDR3 spans 17 residues. CDR1 SGDLS and CDR2 YYNGEE come from the germline V gene. The CDR3 here is CASSVGAGGDVSDTQYF. DNA of the CDR3: TGTGCCAGCAGCGTTGGAGCGGGAGGAGATGTTTCAGATACGCAGTATTTT.

This clone was counted between two and nine times. V and J are TRBV9 and TRBJ2-6; D could derive from TRBD1 or TRBD2 (5 bases each). This CDR3 is built from 16 residues. Deletions cut 4 bases from V and 2 bases from J, with 13 bases between. CDR1 is SGDLS and CDR2 is YYNGEE in the germline V gene. This CDR3 reads CASSQYQGAGANVLTF. The CDR3, as DNA: TGTGCCAGCAGCCAATATCAGGGAGCTGGGGCCAACGTCCTGACTTTC.